These 5 T cell receptor beta chains share one sample of origin, sequenced in a study of tumor-infiltrating lymphocytes in primary liver carcinoma. With about 470 ng total RNA as template and a constant-region primer, TCR beta cDNA was made. A slightly modified ARM-PCR protocol with three nested multiplex PCR rounds produced these TCR beta libraries. A C-beta reverse primer and TRBV1-TRBV30 forward primers served in each of the first two PCR rounds, at approximately 10 cycles apiece. Each CDR3 protein gets one entry after TCRdb re-called the multiplex PCR reads with MiXCR. The sample yields a few hundred thousand distinct CDR3 sequences, 58% seen once. Unsorted whole blood yielded blood RNA, and germline DNA was extracted as well. Input material: peripheral blood. The receptors stem from a young woman with primary liver carcinoma and hepatitis B virus infection.

For this clonotype: The conserved final phenylalanine or tryptophan is absent from the CDR3, which likely points to a read error. V and J are TRBV29-1 and TRBJ2-3; 7 nucleotides align to TRBD1. The CDR3 contains 15 residues. Germline V gives CDR1 SQVTM, CDR2 ANQGSEA. CDR3 sequence (DNA): TGCAGGGGTAAAAAGGACGGCTGGGGGACAGATATGCAGTATTAT. Translation: CRGKKDGWGTDMQYY.

Only one count was recorded for this clonotype. Being one base from a much bigger clone, this may be a read error. The chain joins TRBV29-1 to TRBJ2-1; D is perhaps TRBD2 (5 bases). Between the trimmed V and J ends, which lost 0 bases and 8 bases, there was a span of 8 bases. The germline gives CDR1 SQVTM, CDR2 ANQGSEA. This CDR3 is built from 12 residues. This CDR3 reads CSVEETTHEQFF. The CDR3 DNA reads as TGCAGCGTTGAAGAGACTACTCATGAGCAGTTCTTC.

The sample holds a few counts of this clonotype. The chain uses TRBV7-9 and TRBJ2-7; D may be TRBD1 or TRBD2 (5 bases each). Germline CDR1 SEHNR, CDR2 FQNEAQ (reference sequence). Deletions cut 4 bases from V and 0 bases from J, with 13 bases between. The CDR3 length is 15 residues. CDR3 region: CASSSGPSSSYEQYF. CDR3 coding DNA: TGTGCCAGCAGCTCGGGACCCTCAAGCTCCTACGAGCAGTACTTC.

With regard to this clonotype: A read error is likely, as this CDR3 ends without the conserved phenylalanine or tryptophan. The CDR3, as DNA: TGCAGCGTTGAAAGGGACAGCCTTGAAGCTTTCTTA. Translating gives CSVERDSLEAFL. This chain connects TRBV29-1 to TRBJ1-1, with 7 bases matching TRBD1. Germline CDR1 is SQVTM and CDR2 is ANQGSEA. Unmatched junction bases numbered 4, after V lost 2 bases and J lost 7 bases. The CDR3 consists of 12 residues.

The chain combines TRBV7-9 with TRBJ1-5, with a weak D call TRBD1 (5 bases). CDR1 and CDR2 (germline): SEHNR, FQNEAQ (reference sequence). This CDR3 region has 15 residues. Trimming stripped 4 bases from V and 0 bases from J, with 10 bases between. The chain's CDR3 is CASSWGLASNQPQHF. The CDR3 coding sequence is TGTGCCAGCAGCTGGGGCCTCGCTAGCAATCAGCCCCAGCATTTT.